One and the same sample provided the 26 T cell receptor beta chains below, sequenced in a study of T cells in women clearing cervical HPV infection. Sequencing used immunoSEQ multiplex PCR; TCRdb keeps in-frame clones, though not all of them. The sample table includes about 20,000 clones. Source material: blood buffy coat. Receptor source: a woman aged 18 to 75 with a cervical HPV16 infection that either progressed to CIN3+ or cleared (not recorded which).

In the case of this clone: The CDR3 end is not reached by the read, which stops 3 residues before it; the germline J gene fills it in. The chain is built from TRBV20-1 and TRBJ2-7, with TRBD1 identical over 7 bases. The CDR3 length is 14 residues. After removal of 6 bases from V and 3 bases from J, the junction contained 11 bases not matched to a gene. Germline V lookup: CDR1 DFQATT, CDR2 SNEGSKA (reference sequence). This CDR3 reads CSAVGTGTVYEQYF. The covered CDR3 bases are TGCAGTGCGGTGGGCACCGGGACAGTCTACGAG.

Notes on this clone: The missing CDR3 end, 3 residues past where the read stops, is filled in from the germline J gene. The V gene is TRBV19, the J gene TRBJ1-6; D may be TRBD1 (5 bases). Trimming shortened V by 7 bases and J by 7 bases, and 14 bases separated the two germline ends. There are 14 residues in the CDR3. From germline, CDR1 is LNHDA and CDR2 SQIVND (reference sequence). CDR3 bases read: TGTGCCAGTAAAAGTGAGGGGTGGAATTCACCC. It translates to CASKSEGWNSP. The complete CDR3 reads CASKSEGWNSPLHF.

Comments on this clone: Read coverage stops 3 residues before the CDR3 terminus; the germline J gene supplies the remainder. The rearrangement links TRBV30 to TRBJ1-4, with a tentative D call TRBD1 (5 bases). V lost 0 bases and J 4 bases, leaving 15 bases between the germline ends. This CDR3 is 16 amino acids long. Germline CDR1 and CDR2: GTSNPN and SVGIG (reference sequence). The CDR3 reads CAWSVPGPDSNEKLFF. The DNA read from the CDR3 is TGTGCCTGGAGTGTACCTGGGCCAGACAGTAATGAAAAA.

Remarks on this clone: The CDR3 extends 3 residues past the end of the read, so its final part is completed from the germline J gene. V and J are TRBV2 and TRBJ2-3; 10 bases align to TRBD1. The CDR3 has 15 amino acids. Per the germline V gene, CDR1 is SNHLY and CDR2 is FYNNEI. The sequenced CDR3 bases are TGTGCCAGCAGGAGGACAGGGGGTAGCAATCAGCCG. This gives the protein CASRRTGGSNQP. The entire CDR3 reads CASRRTGGSNQPQYF.

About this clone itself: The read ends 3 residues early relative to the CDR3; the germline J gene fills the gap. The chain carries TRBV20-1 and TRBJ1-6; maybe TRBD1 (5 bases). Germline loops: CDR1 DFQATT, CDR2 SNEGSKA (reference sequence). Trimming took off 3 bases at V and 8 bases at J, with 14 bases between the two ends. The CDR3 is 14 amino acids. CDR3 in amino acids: CSASWQGEYSPLHF. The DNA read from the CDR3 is TGCAGTGCTAGTTGGCAGGGAGAGTATTCACCC.

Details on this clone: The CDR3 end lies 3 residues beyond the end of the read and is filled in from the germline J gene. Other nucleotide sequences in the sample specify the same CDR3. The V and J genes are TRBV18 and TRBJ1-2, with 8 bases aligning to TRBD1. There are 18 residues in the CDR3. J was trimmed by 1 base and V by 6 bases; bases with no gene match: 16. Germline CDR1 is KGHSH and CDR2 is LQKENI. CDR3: CASSPPGQGGRVNYGYTF. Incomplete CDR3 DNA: TGTGCCAGCTCCCCCCCAGGACAGGGCGGTAGGGTTAACTATGGC.

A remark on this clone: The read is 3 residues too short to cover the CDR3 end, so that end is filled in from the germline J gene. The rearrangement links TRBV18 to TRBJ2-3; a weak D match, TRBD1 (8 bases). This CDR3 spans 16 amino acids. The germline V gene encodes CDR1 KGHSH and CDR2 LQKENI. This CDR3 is CASSPPGQGAGETQYF. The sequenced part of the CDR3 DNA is TGTGCCAGCTCACCACCGGGCCAGGGGGCGGGAGAGACG.

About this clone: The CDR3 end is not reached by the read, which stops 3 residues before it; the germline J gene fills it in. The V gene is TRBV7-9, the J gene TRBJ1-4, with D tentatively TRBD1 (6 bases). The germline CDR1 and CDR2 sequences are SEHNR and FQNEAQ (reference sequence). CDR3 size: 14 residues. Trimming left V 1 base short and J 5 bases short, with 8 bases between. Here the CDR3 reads CASSLGQVNEKLFF. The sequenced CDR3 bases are TGTGCCAGCAGCTTAGGACAGGTGAATGAAAAA.

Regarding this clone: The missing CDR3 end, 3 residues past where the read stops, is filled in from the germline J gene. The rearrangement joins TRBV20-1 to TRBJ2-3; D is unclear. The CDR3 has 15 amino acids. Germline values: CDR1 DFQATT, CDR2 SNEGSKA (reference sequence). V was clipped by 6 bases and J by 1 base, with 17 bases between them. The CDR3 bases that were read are TGCAGTGCCTTGGCCTTGAGTATGCGCACAGATACG. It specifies CSALALSMRTDT. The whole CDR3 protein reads CSALALSMRTDTQYF.

The covered CDR3 bases are TGTGCCAGCAGCGGGGGGGCCAGAGAGACG. As protein: CASSGGARET. The entire CDR3 is CASSGGARETQYF. The chain is built from TRBV7-2 and TRBJ2-3, with TRBD2 as a possible D gene (7 bases). The CDR3 end is not reached by the read, which stops 3 residues before it; the germline J gene fills it in. This CDR3 is 13 amino acids long. The V gene's germline CDR1 is SGHTA and CDR2 FQGNSA.

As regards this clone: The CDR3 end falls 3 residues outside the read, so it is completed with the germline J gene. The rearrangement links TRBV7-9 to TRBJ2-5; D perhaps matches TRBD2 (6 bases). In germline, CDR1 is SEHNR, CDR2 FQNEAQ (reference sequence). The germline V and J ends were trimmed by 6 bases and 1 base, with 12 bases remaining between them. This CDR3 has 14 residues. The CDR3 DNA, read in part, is TGTGCCAGCAGACTCCCGGGACTCCAAGAGACC. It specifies CASRLPGLQET. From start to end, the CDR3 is CASRLPGLQETQYF.

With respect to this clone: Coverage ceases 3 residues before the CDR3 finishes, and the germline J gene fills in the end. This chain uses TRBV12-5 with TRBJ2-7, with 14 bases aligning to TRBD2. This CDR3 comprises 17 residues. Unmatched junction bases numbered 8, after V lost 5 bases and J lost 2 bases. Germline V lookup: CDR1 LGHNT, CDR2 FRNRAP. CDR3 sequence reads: CASGEGLAGVFPYEQYF. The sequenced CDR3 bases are TGTGCTAGTGGTGAGGGACTAGCGGGGGTCTTCCCCTACGAG.

Incomplete CDR3 DNA: TGCGCCAGCAGCGTTCGGGTCGAATATGGC. Encoded protein: CASSVRVEYG. The CDR3 in its entirety is CASSVRVEYGYTF. The gene calls are TRBV5-1 and TRBJ1-2; D is unclear. Sequencing ends 3 residues short of the CDR3 end; the germline J gene provides the rest. CDR1 is SGHRS, CDR2 YFSETQ, per germline. CDR3 size: 13 residues. The V gene lost 4 bases and the J gene lost 5 bases, with 12 bases spanning the gap. The variable domain in full, completed from reference TRBV5-1 and TRBJ1-2, reads KAGVTQTPRYLIKTRGQQVTLSCSPISGHRSVSWYQQTPGQGLQFLFEYFSETQRNKGNFPGRFSGRQFSNSRSEMNVSTLELGDSALYLCASSVRVEYGYTFGSGTRLTVV.

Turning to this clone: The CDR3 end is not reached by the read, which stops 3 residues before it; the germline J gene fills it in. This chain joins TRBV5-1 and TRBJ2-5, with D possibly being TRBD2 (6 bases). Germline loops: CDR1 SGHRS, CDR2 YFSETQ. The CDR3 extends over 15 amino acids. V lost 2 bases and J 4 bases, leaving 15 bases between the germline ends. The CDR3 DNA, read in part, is TGCGCCAGCAGCTTACCGGGGCTCGGGGGAGAGACC. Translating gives CASSLPGLGGET. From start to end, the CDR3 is CASSLPGLGGETQYF.

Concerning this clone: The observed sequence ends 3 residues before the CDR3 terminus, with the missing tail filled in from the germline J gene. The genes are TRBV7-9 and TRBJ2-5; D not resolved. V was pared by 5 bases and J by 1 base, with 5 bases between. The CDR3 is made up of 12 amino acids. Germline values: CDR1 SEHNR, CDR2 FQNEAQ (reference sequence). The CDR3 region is CASSRRQETQYF. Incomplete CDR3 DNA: TGTGCCAGCAGCCGTCGCCAAGAGACC.

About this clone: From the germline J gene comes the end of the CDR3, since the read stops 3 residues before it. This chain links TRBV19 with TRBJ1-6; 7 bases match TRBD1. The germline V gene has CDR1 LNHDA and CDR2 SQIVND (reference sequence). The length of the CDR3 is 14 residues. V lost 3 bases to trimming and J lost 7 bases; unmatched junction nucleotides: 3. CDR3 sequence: CASSMGQRNSPLHF. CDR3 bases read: TGTGCCAGTAGTATGGGACAGCGCAATTCACCC. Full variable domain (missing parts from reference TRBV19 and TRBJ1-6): DGGITQSPKYLFRKEGQNVTLSCEQNLNHDAMYWYRQDPGQGLRLIYYSQIVNDFQKGDIAEGYSVSREKKESFPLTVTSAQKNPTAFYLCASSMGQRNSPLHFGNGTRLTVT.

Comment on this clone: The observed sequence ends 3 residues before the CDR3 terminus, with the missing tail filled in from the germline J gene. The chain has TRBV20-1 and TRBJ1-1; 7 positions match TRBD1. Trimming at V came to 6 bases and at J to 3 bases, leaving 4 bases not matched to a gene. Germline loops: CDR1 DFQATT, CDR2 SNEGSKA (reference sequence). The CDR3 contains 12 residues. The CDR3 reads CSADRAHTEAFF. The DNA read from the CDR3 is TGCAGTGCCGACAGGGCGCACACTGAA.

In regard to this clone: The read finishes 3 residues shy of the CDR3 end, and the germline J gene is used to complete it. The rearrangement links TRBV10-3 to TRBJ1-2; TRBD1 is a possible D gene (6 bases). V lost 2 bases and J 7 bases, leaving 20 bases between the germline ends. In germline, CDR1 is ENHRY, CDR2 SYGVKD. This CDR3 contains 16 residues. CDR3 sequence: CAISEQLGPRGGGYTF. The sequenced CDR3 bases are TGTGCCATCAGTGAGCAACTAGGCCCGAGGGGGGGTGGC.

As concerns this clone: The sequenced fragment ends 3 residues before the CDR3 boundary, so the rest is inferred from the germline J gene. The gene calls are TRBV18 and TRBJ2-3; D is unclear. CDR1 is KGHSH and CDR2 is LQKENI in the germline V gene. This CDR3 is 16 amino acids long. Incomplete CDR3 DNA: TGTGCCAGCTCACCAGGCCTGGTGCAGATTCAAGAGACG. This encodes CASSPGLVQIQET. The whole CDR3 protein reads CASSPGLVQIQETQYF.

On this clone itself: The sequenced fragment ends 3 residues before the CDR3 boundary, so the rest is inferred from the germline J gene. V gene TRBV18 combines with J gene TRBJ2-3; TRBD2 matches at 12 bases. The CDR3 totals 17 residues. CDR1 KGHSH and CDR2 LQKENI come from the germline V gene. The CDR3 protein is CASSPSSGGADGETQYF. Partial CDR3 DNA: TGTGCCAGCTCGCCATCTAGCGGGGGGGCTGACGGAGAGACG.

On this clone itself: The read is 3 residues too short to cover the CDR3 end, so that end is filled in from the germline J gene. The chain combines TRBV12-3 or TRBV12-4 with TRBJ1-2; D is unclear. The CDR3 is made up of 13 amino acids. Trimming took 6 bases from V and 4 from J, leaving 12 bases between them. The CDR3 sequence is CASSAGIPYGYTF. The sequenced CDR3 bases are TGTGCCAGCAGCGCGGGAATCCCCTATGGC.

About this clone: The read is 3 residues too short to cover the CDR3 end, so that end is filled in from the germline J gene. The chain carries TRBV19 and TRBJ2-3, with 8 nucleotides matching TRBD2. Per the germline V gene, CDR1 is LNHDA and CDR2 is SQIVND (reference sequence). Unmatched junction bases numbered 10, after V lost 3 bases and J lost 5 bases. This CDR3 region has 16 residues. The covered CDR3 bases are TGTGCCAGTAGTATGAAACCGGGACTAGTGATAGATACG. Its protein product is CASSMKPGLVIDT. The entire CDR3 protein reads CASSMKPGLVIDTQYF.

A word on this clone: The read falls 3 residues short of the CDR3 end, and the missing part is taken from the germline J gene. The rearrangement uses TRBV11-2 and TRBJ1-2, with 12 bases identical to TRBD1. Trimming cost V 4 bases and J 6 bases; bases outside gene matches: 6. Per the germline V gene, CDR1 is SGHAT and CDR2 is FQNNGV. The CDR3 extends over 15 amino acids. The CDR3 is CASSSPGTGGHGYTF. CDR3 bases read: TGTGCCAGCAGCTCCCCCGGGACAGGGGGCCATGGC. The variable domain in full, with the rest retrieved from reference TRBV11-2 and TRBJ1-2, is EAGVAQSPRYKIIEKRQSVAFWCNPISGHATLYWYQQILGQGPKLLIQFQNNGVVDDSQLPKDRFSAERLKGVDSTLKIQPAKLEDSAVYLCASSSPGTGGHGYTFGSGTRLTVV.

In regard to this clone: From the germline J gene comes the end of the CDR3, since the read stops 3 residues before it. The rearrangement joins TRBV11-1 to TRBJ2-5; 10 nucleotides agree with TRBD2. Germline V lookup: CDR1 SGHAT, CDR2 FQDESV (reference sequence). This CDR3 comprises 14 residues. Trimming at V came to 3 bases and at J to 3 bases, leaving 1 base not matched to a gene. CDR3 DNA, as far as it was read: TGTGCCAGCAGCTTGCTAGCGGGGGAAGAGACC. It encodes CASSLLAGEET. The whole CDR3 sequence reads CASSLLAGEETQYF.

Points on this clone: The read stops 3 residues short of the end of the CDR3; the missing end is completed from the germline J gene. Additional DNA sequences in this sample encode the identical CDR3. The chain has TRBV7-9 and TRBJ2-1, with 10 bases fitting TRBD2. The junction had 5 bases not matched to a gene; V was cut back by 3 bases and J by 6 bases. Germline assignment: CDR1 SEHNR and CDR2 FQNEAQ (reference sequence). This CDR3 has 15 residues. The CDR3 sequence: CASSFSSGGSNEQFF. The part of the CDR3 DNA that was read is TGTGCCAGCAGCTTTTCTAGCGGGGGCTCCAATGAG.

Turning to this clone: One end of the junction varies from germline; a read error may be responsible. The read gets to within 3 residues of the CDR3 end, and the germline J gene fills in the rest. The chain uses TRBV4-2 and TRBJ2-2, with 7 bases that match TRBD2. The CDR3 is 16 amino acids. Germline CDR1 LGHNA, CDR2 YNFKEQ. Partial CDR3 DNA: TGCGCCAGCAGCCAAGAGCGGGGAACGAACACCGGGGAG. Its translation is CASSQERGTNTGE. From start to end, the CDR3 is CASSQERGTNTGELFF.